Listed below are T cell receptor beta chains from one sample, sequenced in a study of blood T cell repertoires in COVID-19. This table comes from immunoSEQ multiplex PCR, and its TCRdb copy is limited to in-frame clones, with some not included. The repertoire holds 200,000 to 300,000 clones, with approximately 90% as singletons. Sample: PBMCs or T cells enriched from blood (not recorded which). Receptors originate from a man aged 45-60 years who had been exposed to COVID-19. Both conserved end residues are part of each CDR3. The D gene is left open where the match is weak. Clone size is not always given. Where it is, it says once, few, many or a class for expanded clones.

V: TRBV4-1
J: TRBJ1-1
D: TRBD1
size: .
DNA: TGCGCCAGCAGCCAAGATGGGCAGGGGGCTGAAGCTTTCTTT
CDR3: CASSQDGQGAEAFF

V: TRBV18
J: TRBJ1-6
D: .
size: .
DNA: TGTGCCAGCTCACCACCGAACTACAGGTCAAATTCGCCCCTCCACTTT
CDR3: CASSPPNYRSNSPLHF

V: TRBV27
J: TRBJ2-1
D: TRBD2
size: .
DNA: TGTGCCAGCAGTTTATATGGGACTAGCGGCCACCTGAGCTACAATGAGCAGTTCTTC
CDR3: CASSLYGTSGHLSYNEQFF

V: TRBV18
J: TRBJ2-7
D: .
size: .
DNA: TGTGCCAGCTCACCGGTGGGCACCGAGCAGTACTTC
CDR3: CASSPVGTEQYF

V: TRBV18
J: TRBJ2-3
D: TRBD2
size: .
DNA: TGTGCCAGCTCACGAAACTCCCCGACTAGCGGAGCCACAGATACGCAGTATTTT
CDR3: CASSRNSPTSGATDTQYF

V: TRBV9
J: TRBJ2-1
D: .
size: .
DNA: TGTGCCAGCAGCGATCGCGGGGCTACAGGTGAGCAGTTCTTC
CDR3: CASSDRGATGEQFF

V: TRBV7-9
J: TRBJ1-1
D: .
size: .
DNA: TGTGCCAGCAGCTCCATTGCTGAAGCTTTCTTT
CDR3: CASSSIAEAFF

V: TRBV4-1
J: TRBJ2-2
D: TRBD1
size: .
DNA: TGCGCCAGCAGCCAGGGACAGGCTAACACCGGGGAGCTGTTTTTT
CDR3: CASSQGQANTGELFF

V: TRBV4-1
J: TRBJ1-1
D: TRBD1
size: .
DNA: TGCGCCAGCAGCCAAGGAATACAGTGGGACAGGGCCACTGAAGCTTTCTTT
CDR3: CASSQGIQWDRATEAFF

V: TRBV2
J: TRBJ2-2
D: TRBD1
size: .
DNA: TGTGCCAGCAGCCCCTTCGACAGGGGCAACACCGGGGAGCTGTTTTTT
CDR3: CASSPFDRGNTGELFF

V: TRBV13
J: TRBJ1-3
D: TRBD1
size: once
DNA: TGTGCCAGCAGCCGCGGACAGGATGGAAACACCATATATTTT
CDR3: CASSRGQDGNTIYF

V: TRBV27
J: TRBJ2-3
D: TRBD1
size: .
DNA: TGTGCCAGCAGGACAGGGGGACCCCAGGGGCAGTATTTT
CDR3: CASRTGGPQGQYF

V: TRBV29-1
J: TRBJ2-1
D: TRBD1
size: once
DNA: TGCAGCGTTGAAAGCCGACAGGGGGTTGATGAGCAGTTCTTC
CDR3: CSVESRQGVDEQFF

V: TRBV11-3
J: TRBJ2-1
D: .
size: .
DNA: TGTGCCAGCAGCAGTAATCAGGATTTTGCAAATGAGCAGTTCTTC
CDR3: CASSSNQDFANEQFF

V: TRBV11-3
J: TRBJ2-2
D: TRBD2
size: .
DNA: TGTGCCAGCGGGACTAGCGGGACGAACACCGGGGAGCTGTTTTTT
CDR3: CASGTSGTNTGELFF

V: TRBV12-3/TRBV12-4
J: TRBJ1-1
D: .
size: .
DNA: TGTGCCAGCAGGTCAGGGTGGTACACTGAAGCTTTCTTT
CDR3: CASRSGWYTEAFF

V: TRBV9
J: TRBJ2-2
D: TRBD2
size: .
DNA: TGTGCCAGCAGCGGTGGCGGGGGTCTGGGGACCGGGGAGCTGTTTTTT
CDR3: CASSGGGGLGTGELFF

V: TRBV7-3
J: TRBJ2-3
D: .
size: .
DNA: TGTGCCAGCAGCCCCCCTTGGAGCCCAGATACGCAGTATTTT
CDR3: CASSPPWSPDTQYF

V: TRBV19
J: TRBJ2-3
D: .
size: .
DNA: TGTGCCAGTACCCTGGGGGGAGTCACAGATACGCAGTATTTT
CDR3: CASTLGGVTDTQYF

V: TRBV18
J: TRBJ2-3
D: TRBD2
size: .
DNA: TGTGCCAGCTCAACTCCCGGGACTAGCGGCACAGATACGCAGTATTTT
CDR3: CASSTPGTSGTDTQYF

V: TRBV5-5
J: TRBJ1-2
D: TRBD1
size: .
DNA: TGTGCCAGCAGTAGCGGCGACAGGGGCTATGGCTACACCTTC
CDR3: CASSSGDRGYGYTF

V: TRBV5-5
J: TRBJ1-5
D: TRBD1
size: .
DNA: TGTGCCAGCAGCTTGGGGACAGGGTTCAGTCAGCCCCAGCATTTT
CDR3: CASSLGTGFSQPQHF

V: TRBV14
J: TRBJ2-2
D: TRBD2
size: .
DNA: TGTGCCAGCAGCCGAACTAGCGGGAGCTGGGGGGAGCTGTTTTTT
CDR3: CASSRTSGSWGELFF